This TCR beta chain came from a study of T cell responses to AZD1222 COVID-19 vaccine. TCRdb's copy holds only in-frame clones and misses some; the assay was immunoSEQ multiplex PCR. The sample contains about 130,000 clones, about 90% of which appear only once. The input for sequencing was peripheral blood, taken on day 0 of AZD1222 vaccination. The TCR comes from an adult in good health.

The CDR3 DNA reads as TGTGCCTGGAAGGCAGGGTCGAACACTGAAGCTTTCTTT. Translation: CAWKAGSNTEAFF. This chain uses TRBV30 with TRBJ1-1; tentatively, D is TRBD1 (5 bases). V lost 4 bases to trimming and J lost 1 base, with 10 bases between them. The CDR3 loop spans 13 amino acids. Germline V gene sequence: CDR1 GTSNPN, CDR2 SVGIG (reference sequence). The whole variable domain, remainder taken from reference TRBV30 and TRBJ1-1, is SQTIHQWPATLVQPVGSPLSLECTVEGTSNPNLYWYRQAAGRGLQLLFYSVGIGQISSEVPQNLSASRPQDRQFILSSKKLLLSDSGFYLCAWKAGSNTEAFFGQGTRLTVV.